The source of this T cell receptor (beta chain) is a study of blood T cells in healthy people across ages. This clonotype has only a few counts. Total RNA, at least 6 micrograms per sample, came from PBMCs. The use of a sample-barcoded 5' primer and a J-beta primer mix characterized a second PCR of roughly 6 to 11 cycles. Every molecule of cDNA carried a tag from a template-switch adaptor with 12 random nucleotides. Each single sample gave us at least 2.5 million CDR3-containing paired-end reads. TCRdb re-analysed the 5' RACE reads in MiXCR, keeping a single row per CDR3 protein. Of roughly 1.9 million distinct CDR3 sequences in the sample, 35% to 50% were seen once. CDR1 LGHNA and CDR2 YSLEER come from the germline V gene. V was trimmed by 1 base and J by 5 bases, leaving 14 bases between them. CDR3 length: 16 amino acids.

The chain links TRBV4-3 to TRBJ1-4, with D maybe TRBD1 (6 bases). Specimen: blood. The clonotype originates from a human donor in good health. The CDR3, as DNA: TGCGCCAGCAGCCAAGTTATTAACAGGGAAAATGAAAAACTGTTTTTT. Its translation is CASSQVINRENEKLFF.